This TCR beta chain was captured by sequencing in a study of blood T cell repertoires in COVID-19. Clones were sequenced by immunoSEQ multiplex PCR, and TCRdb holds only the in-frame ones, with some missing. The data show about 180,000 clones, about 80% seen once. CDR3 length: 17 amino acids. After removal of 5 bases from V and 4 bases from J, the junction contained 13 bases not matched to a gene. The germline CDR1 and CDR2 sequences are SGHVS and FQNEAQ. This TCR was sampled from a woman between 65 and 79 years old with acute or convalescent COVID-19. Sequenced input: peripheral blood. The chain carries TRBV7-8 and TRBJ2-5; 10 bases align to TRBD2. CDR3: CASSPPSAGGPGETQYF. In DNA form, the CDR3 reads TGTGCCAGCAGCCCCCCCTCAGCGGGAGGGCCAGGAGAGACCCAGTACTTC. The full variable domain, with the rest looked up from reference TRBV7-8 and TRBJ2-5, is GAGVSQSPRYKVAKRGQDVALRCDPISGHVSLFWYQQALGQGPEFLTYFQNEAQLDKSGLPSDRFFAERPEGSVSTLKIQRTQQEDSAVYLCASSPPSAGGPGETQYFGPGTRLLVL.